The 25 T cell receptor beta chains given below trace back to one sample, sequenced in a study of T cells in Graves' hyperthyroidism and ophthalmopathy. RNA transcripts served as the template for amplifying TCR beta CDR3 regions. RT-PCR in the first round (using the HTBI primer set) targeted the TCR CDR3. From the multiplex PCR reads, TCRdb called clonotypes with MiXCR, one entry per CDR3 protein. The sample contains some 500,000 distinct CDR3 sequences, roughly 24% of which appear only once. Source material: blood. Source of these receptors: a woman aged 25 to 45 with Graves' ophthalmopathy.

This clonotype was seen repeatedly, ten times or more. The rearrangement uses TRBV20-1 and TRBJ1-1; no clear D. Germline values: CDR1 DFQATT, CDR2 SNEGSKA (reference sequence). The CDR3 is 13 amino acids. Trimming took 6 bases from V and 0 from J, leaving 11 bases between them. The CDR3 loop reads CSASELMNTEAFF. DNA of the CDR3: TGCAGTGCATCGGAACTTATGAACACTGAAGCTTTCTTT.

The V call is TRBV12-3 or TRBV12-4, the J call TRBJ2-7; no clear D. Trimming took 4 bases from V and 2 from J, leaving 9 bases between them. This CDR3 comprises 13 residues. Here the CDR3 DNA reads TGTGCCAGCAGTTCACTGCGCCCCTACGAGCAGTACTTC. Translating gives CASSSLRPYEQYF.

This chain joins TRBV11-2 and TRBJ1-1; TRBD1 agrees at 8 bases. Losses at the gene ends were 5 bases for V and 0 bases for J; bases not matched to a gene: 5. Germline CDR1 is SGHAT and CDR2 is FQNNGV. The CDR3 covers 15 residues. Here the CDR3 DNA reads TGTGCCAGCAGCCCGAAGGACAGGGTGAACACTGAAGCTTTCTTT. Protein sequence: CASSPKDRVNTEAFF. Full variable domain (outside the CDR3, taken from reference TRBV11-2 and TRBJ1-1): EAGVAQSPRYKIIEKRQSVAFWCNPISGHATLYWYQQILGQGPKLLIQFQNNGVVDDSQLPKDRFSAERLKGVDSTLKIQPAKLEDSAVYLCASSPKDRVNTEAFFGQGTRLTVV.

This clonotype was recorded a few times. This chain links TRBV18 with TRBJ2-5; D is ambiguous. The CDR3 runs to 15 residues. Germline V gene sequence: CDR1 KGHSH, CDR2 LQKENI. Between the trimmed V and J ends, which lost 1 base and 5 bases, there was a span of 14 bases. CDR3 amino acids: CASSPLDYGRETQYF. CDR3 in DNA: TGTGCCAGCTCACCACTTGATTACGGTCGGGAGACCCAGTACTTC.

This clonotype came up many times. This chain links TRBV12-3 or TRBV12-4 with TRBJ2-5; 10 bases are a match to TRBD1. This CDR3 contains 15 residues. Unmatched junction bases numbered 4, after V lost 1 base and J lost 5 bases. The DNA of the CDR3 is TGTGCCAGCAGTTTAGTGGGACAGGGGATTGAGACCCAGTACTTC. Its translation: CASSLVGQGIETQYF.

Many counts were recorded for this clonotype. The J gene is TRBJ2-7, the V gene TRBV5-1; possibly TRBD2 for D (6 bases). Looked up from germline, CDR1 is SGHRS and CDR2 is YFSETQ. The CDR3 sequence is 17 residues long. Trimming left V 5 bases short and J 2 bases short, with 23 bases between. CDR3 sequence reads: CASSIAWVGTAAYEQYF. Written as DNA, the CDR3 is TGCGCCAGCAGTATCGCCTGGGTCGGGACTGCAGCCTACGAGCAGTACTTC.

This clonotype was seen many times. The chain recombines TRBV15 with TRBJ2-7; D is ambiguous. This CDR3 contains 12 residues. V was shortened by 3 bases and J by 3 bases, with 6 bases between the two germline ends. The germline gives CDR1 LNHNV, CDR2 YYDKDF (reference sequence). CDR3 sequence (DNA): TGTGCCACCAGCAGCTCCCACTACGAGCAGTACTTC. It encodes CATSSSHYEQYF.

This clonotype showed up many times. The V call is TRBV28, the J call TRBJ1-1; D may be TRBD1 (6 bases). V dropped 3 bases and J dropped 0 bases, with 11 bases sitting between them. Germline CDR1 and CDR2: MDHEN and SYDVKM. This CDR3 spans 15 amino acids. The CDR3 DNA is TGTGCCAGCAGTTTCCAGGACAGAATGAACACTGAAGCTTTCTTT. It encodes CASSFQDRMNTEAFF.

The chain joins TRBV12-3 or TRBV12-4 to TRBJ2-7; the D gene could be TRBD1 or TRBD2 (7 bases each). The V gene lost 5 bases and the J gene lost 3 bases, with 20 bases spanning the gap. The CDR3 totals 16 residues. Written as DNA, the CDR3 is TGTGCCAGCAGTCCCCAGGGGGGGGTTTTTATCTACGAGCAGTACTTC. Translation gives CASSPQGGVFIYEQYF.

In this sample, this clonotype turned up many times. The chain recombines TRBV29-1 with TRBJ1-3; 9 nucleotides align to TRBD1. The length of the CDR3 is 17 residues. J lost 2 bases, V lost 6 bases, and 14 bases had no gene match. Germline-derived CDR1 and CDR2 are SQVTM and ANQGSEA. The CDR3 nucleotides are TGCAGCGTCGGTGGGCTTTCGGGGACAGGGCCTGGAAACACCATATATTTT. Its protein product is CSVGGLSGTGPGNTIYF.

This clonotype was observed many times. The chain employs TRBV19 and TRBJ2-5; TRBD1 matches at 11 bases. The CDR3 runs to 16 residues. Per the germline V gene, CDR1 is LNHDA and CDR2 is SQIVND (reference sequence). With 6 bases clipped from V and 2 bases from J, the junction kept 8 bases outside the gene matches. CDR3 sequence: CASSGWTGGRQETQYF. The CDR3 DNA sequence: TGTGCCAGTAGCGGTTGGACAGGGGGCCGTCAAGAGACCCAGTACTTC.

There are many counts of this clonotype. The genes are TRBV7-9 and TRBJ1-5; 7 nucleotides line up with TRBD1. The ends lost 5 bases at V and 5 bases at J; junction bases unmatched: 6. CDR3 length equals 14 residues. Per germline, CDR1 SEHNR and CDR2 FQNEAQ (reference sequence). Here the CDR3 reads CASSPGGQYQPQHF. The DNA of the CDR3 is TGTGCCAGCAGCCCCGGGGGACAGTATCAGCCCCAGCATTTT.

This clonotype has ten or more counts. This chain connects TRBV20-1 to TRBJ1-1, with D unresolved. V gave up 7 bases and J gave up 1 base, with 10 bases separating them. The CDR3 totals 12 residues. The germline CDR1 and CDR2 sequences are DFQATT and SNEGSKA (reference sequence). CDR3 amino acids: CSVGRQNTEAFF. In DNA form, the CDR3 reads TGCAGTGTTGGACGGCAGAACACTGAAGCTTTCTTT.

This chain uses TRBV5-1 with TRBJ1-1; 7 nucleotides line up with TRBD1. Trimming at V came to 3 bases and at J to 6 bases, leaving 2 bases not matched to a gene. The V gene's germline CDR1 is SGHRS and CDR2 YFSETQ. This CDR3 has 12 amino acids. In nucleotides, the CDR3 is TGCGCCAGCAGCTGGACAGGCCCTGAAGCTTTCTTT. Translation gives CASSWTGPEAFF.

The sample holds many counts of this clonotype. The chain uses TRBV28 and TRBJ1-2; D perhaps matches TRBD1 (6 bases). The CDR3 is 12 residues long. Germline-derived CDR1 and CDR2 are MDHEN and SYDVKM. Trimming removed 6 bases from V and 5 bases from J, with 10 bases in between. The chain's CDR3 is CASSPGEYGYTF. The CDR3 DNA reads TGTGCCAGCAGCCCAGGGGAGTATGGCTACACCTTC.

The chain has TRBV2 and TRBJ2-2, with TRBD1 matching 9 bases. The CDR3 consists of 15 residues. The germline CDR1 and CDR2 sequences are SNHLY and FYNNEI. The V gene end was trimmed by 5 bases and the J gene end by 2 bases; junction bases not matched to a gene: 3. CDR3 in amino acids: CASSSTGGNTGELFF. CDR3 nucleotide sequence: TGTGCCAGCAGTTCGACAGGGGGAAACACCGGGGAGCTGTTTTTT.

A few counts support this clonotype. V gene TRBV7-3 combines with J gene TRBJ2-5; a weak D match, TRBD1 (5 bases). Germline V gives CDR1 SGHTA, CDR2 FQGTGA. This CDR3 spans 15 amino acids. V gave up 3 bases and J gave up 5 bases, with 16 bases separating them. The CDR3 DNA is TGTGCCAGCAGCTTCCAGACCGGGCAGGGTGAGACCCAGTACTTC. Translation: CASSFQTGQGETQYF.

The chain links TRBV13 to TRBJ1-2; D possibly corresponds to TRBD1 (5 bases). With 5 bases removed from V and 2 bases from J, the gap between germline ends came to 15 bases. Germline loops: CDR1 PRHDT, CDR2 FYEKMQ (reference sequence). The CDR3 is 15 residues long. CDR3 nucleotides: TGTGCCAGCAGCACGCCCCGGGACGGGAACTATGGCTACACCTTC. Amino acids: CASSTPRDGNYGYTF.

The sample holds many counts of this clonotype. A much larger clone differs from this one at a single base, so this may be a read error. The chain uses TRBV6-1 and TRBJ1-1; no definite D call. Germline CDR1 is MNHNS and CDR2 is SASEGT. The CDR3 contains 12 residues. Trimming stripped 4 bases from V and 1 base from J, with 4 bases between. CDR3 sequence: CASSARNTEAFF. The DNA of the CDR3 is TGTGCCAGCAGTGCCAGGAACACTGAAGCTTTCTTT.

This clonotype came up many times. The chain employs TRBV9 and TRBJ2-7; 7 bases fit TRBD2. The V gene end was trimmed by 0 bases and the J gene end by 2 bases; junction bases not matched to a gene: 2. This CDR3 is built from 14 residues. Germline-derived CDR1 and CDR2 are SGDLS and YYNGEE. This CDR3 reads CASSVGLAPYEQYF. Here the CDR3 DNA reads TGTGCCAGCAGCGTAGGACTAGCACCCTACGAGCAGTACTTC.

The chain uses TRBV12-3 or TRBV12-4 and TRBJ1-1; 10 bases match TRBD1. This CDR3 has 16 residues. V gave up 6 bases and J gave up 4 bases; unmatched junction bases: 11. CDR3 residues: CASRFDRGPRSTEAFF. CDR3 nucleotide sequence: TGTGCCAGCAGATTCGACAGGGGGCCGAGGAGCACTGAAGCTTTCTTT.

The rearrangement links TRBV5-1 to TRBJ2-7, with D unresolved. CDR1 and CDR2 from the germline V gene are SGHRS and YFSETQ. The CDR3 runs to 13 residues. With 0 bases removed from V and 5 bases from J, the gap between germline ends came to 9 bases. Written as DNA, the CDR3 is TGCGCCAGCAGCTTGGTAAGCATGAACGAGCAGTACTTC. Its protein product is CASSLVSMNEQYF.

The CDR3 protein is CASRLRVANYNEQFF. The CDR3 DNA sequence: TGTGCCAGCAGGCTGCGAGTGGCCAATTACAATGAGCAGTTCTTC. The chain has TRBV6-1 and TRBJ2-1; no clear D gene. V was shortened by 6 bases and J by 4 bases, with 16 bases between the two germline ends. This CDR3 is built from 15 residues. From germline, CDR1 is MNHNS and CDR2 SASEGT.

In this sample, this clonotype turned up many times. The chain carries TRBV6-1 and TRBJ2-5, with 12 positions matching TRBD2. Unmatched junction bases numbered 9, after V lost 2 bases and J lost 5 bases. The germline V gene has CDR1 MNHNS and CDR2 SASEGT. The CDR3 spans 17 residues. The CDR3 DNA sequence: TGTGCCAGCAGTGAAAATCTCTGGACTAGCGGGGTGGAGACCCAGTACTTC. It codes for CASSENLWTSGVETQYF.

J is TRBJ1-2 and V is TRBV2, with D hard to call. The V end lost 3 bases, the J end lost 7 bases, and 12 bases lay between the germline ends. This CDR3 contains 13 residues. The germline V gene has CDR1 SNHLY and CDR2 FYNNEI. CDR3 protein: CASSDNLGVGYTF. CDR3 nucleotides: TGTGCCAGCAGTGATAATCTGGGCGTTGGCTACACCTTC. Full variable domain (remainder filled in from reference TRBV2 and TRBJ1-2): EPEVTQTPSHQVTQMGQEVILRCVPISNHLYFYWYRQILGQKVEFLVSFYNNEISEKSEIFDDQFSVERPDGSNFTLKIRSTKLEDSAMYFCASSDNLGVGYTFGSGTRLTVV.